The next 26 T cell receptor beta chains were all read from a single sample in a study of blood T cells in healthy people across ages. Sample-barcoded 5' priming and a J-beta primer mix drove a second PCR of roughly 7 to 11 cycles. TCRdb ran MiXCR on the 5' RACE reads and lists one entry per CDR3 protein. The data hold about a million distinct CDR3 sequences, with roughly 50% observed a single time. Material for sequencing was blood. These TCRs come from a woman aged 55-69 years in good health.

The chain employs TRBV29-1 and TRBJ1-3; no clear D gene. CDR1 and CDR2 (germline): SQVTM, ANQGSEA. The CDR3 has 13 amino acids. Trimming stripped 0 bases from V and 3 bases from J, with 6 bases between. The CDR3, as DNA: TGCAGCGTTGAAGACGTAGTTGGAAACACCATATATTTT. It codes for CSVEDVVGNTIYF.

This chain links TRBV7-9 with TRBJ2-7; 10 nucleotides agree with TRBD2. CDR3 length equals 20 residues. Germline loops: CDR1 SEHNR, CDR2 FQNEAQ (reference sequence). Trimming cost V 5 bases and J 2 bases; bases outside gene matches: 21. CDR3 DNA sequence: TGTGCCAGCAGCCCAAGGGGCCCCCGTGAGGGACTAGCGAACCCCTACGAGCAGTACTTC. This gives the protein CASSPRGPREGLANPYEQYF. The full variable domain, with the rest looked up from reference TRBV7-9 and TRBJ2-7, is DTGVSQNPRHKITKRGQNVTFRCDPISEHNRLYWYRQTLGQGPEFLTYFQNEAQLEKSRLLSDRFSAERPKGSFSTLEIQRTEQGDSAMYLCASSPRGPREGLANPYEQYFGPGTRLTVT.

This clonotype is a singleton in its sample. The J gene is TRBJ1-6, the V gene TRBV28; 7 bases are shared with TRBD1. This CDR3 is built from 15 residues. From germline, CDR1 is MDHEN and CDR2 SYDVKM. Germline trimming cut 6 bases from V and 2 bases from J; bases unmatched to any gene: 4. CDR3 protein: CASRHDRAYNSPLHF. DNA of the CDR3: TGTGCCAGCAGACACGACAGGGCCTATAATTCACCCCTCCACTTT.

This clonotype was seen only a few times. This chain uses TRBV28 with TRBJ1-5; D perhaps matches TRBD1 (5 bases). The CDR3 spans 13 residues. Deletions cut 6 bases from V and 4 bases from J, with 10 bases between. Germline CDR1 and CDR2: MDHEN and SYDVKM. The CDR3 protein is CASRVQVNQPQHF. Written as DNA, the CDR3 is TGTGCCAGCAGGGTACAGGTAAATCAGCCCCAGCATTTT.

The chain's CDR3 is CASSPIVPGTSGTPGTQYF. The CDR3 DNA sequence: TGTGCCAGCAGCCCCATTGTGCCTGGGACTAGCGGGACACCAGGTACGCAGTATTTT. The J gene is TRBJ2-3, the V gene TRBV7-9, with 13 nucleotides matching TRBD2. The CDR3 extends over 19 amino acids. Germline values: CDR1 SEHNR, CDR2 FQNEAQ (reference sequence). V was clipped by 5 bases and J by 8 bases; unmatched bases: 19.

As concerns this clonotype: Germline is not matched at one junction end, which may reflect a read error. This rearrangement joins TRBV4-2 to TRBJ2-5; D is perhaps TRBD1 (6 bases). The CDR3 is 14 amino acids. The germline gives CDR1 LGHNA, CDR2 YNFKEQ. The CDR3 reads CTSSQNGQQETQYF. The CDR3 DNA follows: TGTACCAGCAGCCAAAACGGACAGCAAGAGACCCAGTACTTC.

The chain couples TRBV9 to TRBJ2-5; maybe TRBD2 (6 bases). The CDR3 has 14 residues. Trimming shortened V by 4 bases and J by 5 bases, and 15 bases separated the two germline ends. Germline V lookup: CDR1 SGDLS, CDR2 YYNGEE. CDR3 bases: TGTGCCAGCAGCATAGTAGCGGTAGGGGAGACCCAGTACTTC. Translation gives CASSIVAVGETQYF.

The chain recombines TRBV28 with TRBJ2-1; 7 bases match TRBD2. The CDR3 length is 16 residues. Germline lookup yields CDR1 MDHEN and CDR2 SYDVKM. V was clipped by 3 bases and J by 6 bases; unmatched bases: 11. DNA for the CDR3: TGTGCCAGCAGTTTTTTCCGGACTAGGAGTCCCAATGAGCAGTTCTTC. It yields the protein CASSFFRTRSPNEQFF. Full variable domain (remainder filled in from reference TRBV28 and TRBJ2-1): DVKVTQSSRYLVKRTGEKVFLECVQDMDHENMFWYRQDPGLGLRLIYFSYDVKMKEKGDIPEGYSVSREKKERFSLILESASTNQTSMYLCASSFFRTRSPNEQFFGPGTRLTVL.

The rearrangement uses TRBV4-1 and TRBJ2-5; weak D call: TRBD2 (6 bases). This CDR3 has 16 residues. Looked up from germline, CDR1 is MGHRA and CDR2 is YSYEKL. The V end was cut by 1 base, the J end by 6 bases, with 18 bases between. The CDR3 nucleotides read TGCGCCAGCAGCCAAGTGGACGGGAGCTGGGGAAAGACCCAGTACTTC. Residues: CASSQVDGSWGKTQYF.

The gene calls are TRBV24-1 and TRBJ2-5; 11 bases agree with TRBD1. The germline V gene has CDR1 KGHDR and CDR2 SFDVKD. The CDR3 has 18 amino acids. The J segment lost 0 bases and the V segment lost 3 bases, leaving 8 bases of the junction unmatched. DNA for the CDR3: TGTGCCACCAGTGATGACGCCCCGGACAGGGGGCACCAAGAGACCCAGTACTTC. This codes for CATSDDAPDRGHQETQYF.

The CDR3 DNA is TGTGCCAGCAGACCCCACACTAGCGGGACCGGAGATACGCAGTATTTT. It translates to CASRPHTSGTGDTQYF. This chain joins TRBV6-1 and TRBJ2-3, with 10 positions matching TRBD2. This CDR3 spans 16 amino acids. Germline assignment: CDR1 MNHNS and CDR2 SASEGT. With V trimmed by 6 bases and J by 5 bases, 11 bases remained unmatched.

The V call is TRBV15, the J call TRBJ1-1, with TRBD1 as a possible D gene (5 bases). There are 16 residues in the CDR3. Germline lookup yields CDR1 LNHNV and CDR2 YYDKDF (reference sequence). Deletions cut 3 bases from V and 1 base from J, with 15 bases between. Written as DNA, the CDR3 is TGTGCCACCAGCAGTTCTGAGGGACCCAAGAACACTGAAGCTTTCTTT. Amino acid sequence: CATSSSEGPKNTEAFF.

About this clonotype itself: A junction boundary mismatches the germline segment, possibly from a read error. V is TRBV4-2 and J is TRBJ2-7, with D perhaps matching TRBD1 or TRBD2 (6 bases each). Germline loops: CDR1 LGHNA, CDR2 YNFKEQ. CDR3 length equals 15 residues. The CDR3 DNA follows: TGTGCCAGTAGCCAAGAGGGGGGATACCCCTACGAGCAGTACTTC. This translates into CASSQEGGYPYEQYF.

The V call is TRBV15, the J call TRBJ2-5; 8 bases align to TRBD1. The DNA end is a closer match to TRBJ2-7, so the J assignment may be wrong. Germline loops: CDR1 LNHNV, CDR2 YYDKDF (reference sequence). The CDR3 contains 15 residues. CDR3 protein: CATSRVQGQAYEQYF. The CDR3 coding sequence is TGTGCCACCAGCAGAGTACAGGGACAGGCCTACGAGCAGTACTTC.

The V call is TRBV18, the J call TRBJ2-5; no definite D call. Trimming took off 8 bases at V and 0 bases at J, with 16 bases between the two ends. Germline loops: CDR1 KGHSH, CDR2 LQKENI. There are 15 residues in the CDR3. CDR3: CASIEVGQYQETQYF. CDR3 DNA: TGTGCCAGCATCGAAGTTGGTCAGTACCAAGAGACCCAGTACTTC.

The CDR3 spells CASSQDQSSNQPQHF. In nucleotides, the CDR3 is TGTGCCAGCTCACAGGACCAGTCTAGCAATCAGCCCCAGCATTTT. The rearrangement uses TRBV18 and TRBJ1-5, with D unresolved. V lost 4 bases and J lost 0, with 10 bases in between. Germline V gene sequence: CDR1 KGHSH, CDR2 LQKENI. There are 15 residues in the CDR3. Together with reference TRBV18 and TRBJ1-5, the CDR3 gives the full variable domain: NAGVMQNPRHLVRRRGQEARLRCSPMKGHSHVYWYRQLPEEGLKFMVYLQKENIIDESGMPKERFSAEFPKEGPSILRIQQVVRGDSAAYFCASSQDQSSNQPQHFGDGTRLSIL.

V is TRBV20-1 and J is TRBJ2-5, with no clear D. The CDR3 runs to 14 residues. Germline V CDR1 and CDR2: DFQATT, SNEGSKA (reference sequence). Between the trimmed V and J ends, which lost 6 bases and 3 bases, there was a span of 17 bases. CDR3 region: CSAPTGAQKETQYF. Written as DNA, the CDR3 is TGCAGTGCACCAACTGGCGCGCAGAAAGAGACCCAGTACTTC.

This clonotype is a singleton in its sample. V gene TRBV18 combines with J gene TRBJ2-4, with TRBD2 as a possible D gene (5 bases). V dropped 2 bases and J dropped 8 bases, with 10 bases sitting between them. Germline CDR1 reads KGHSH; CDR2 reads LQKENI. CDR3 size: 13 residues. CDR3 DNA: TGTGCCAGCTCACCAGAGGGTACCGACATTCAGTACTTC. Protein sequence: CASSPEGTDIQYF.

This chain uses TRBV6-2 or TRBV6-3 with TRBJ1-2; TRBD1 aligns across 8 bases. The germline V gene has CDR1 MNHEY and CDR2 SVGEGT. Unmatched junction bases numbered 4, after V lost 6 bases and J lost 4 bases. This CDR3 region has 13 residues. The CDR3 DNA is TGTGCCAGCAGGGGACAGGCCCTCTATGGCTACACCTTC. The encoded protein is CASRGQALYGYTF.

The sample holds a few counts of this clonotype. This sequence joins TRBV27 and TRBJ1-5, with D possibly matching TRBD1 (5 bases). CDR1 MNHEY and CDR2 SMNVEV come from the germline V gene (reference sequence). The germline V and J ends were trimmed by 6 bases and 4 bases, with 22 bases remaining between them. The CDR3 runs 17 residues. The CDR3 loop is CASSRRGAQGRNQPQHF. CDR3 bases: TGTGCCAGCAGCCGTCGAGGTGCCCAGGGCAGGAATCAGCCCCAGCATTTT.

The sample holds a few counts of this clonotype. The chain employs TRBV4-2 and TRBJ2-2, with D unresolved. V lost 1 base and J lost 5, with 14 bases in between. The CDR3 is 16 residues long. Germline lookup yields CDR1 LGHNA and CDR2 YNFKEQ. The CDR3 region is CASSQGSGVGTGELFF. CDR3 coding DNA: TGTGCCAGCAGCCAAGGATCCGGAGTGGGAACCGGGGAGCTGTTTTTT.

This chain connects TRBV20-1 to TRBJ1-2, with a tentative D call TRBD1 (5 bases). This CDR3 has 14 residues. The V gene's germline CDR1 is DFQATT and CDR2 SNEGSKA (reference sequence). V was shortened by 0 bases and J by 8 bases, with 16 bases between the two germline ends. CDR3 protein: CSARDEGRSSGYTF. CDR3 nucleotide sequence: TGCAGTGCTAGAGATGAGGGGAGATCGTCCGGCTACACCTTC.

The V gene is TRBV12-3 or TRBV12-4, the J gene TRBJ2-7; D is perhaps TRBD1 or TRBD2 (5 bases each). This CDR3 has 15 amino acids. Trimming cost V 6 bases and J 6 bases, with 21 bases left between them. The CDR3 is CASSPPGPVVSEQYF. The CDR3 nucleotides are TGTGCCAGCAGCCCCCCGGGGCCCGTGGTCAGCGAGCAGTACTTC.

This clonotype was observed a few times. The V and J genes are TRBV28 and TRBJ2-5; 16 bases align to TRBD2. The J call could be wrong; TRBJ2-7 is a better fit for the DNA end. The CDR3 runs to 15 residues. CDR1 and CDR2 (germline): MDHEN, SYDVKM. Written as DNA, the CDR3 is TGTGCCAGCAGACTCGGGACTAGCGGGAGGGGCGAGCAGTACTTC. Protein product: CASRLGTSGRGEQYF.

This clonotype has only a few counts. The chain couples TRBV7-2 to TRBJ2-5; D possibly corresponds to TRBD2 (6 bases). The CDR3 is 14 amino acids. Germline CDR1 is SGHTA and CDR2 is FQGNSA. Trimming stripped 4 bases from V and 4 bases from J, with 13 bases between. CDR3 residues: CASSSMGGRETQYF. The CDR3 nucleotides are TGTGCCAGCAGCTCCATGGGGGGACGAGAGACCCAGTACTTC.

This chain joins TRBV10-3 and TRBJ2-3, with 10 bases fitting TRBD2. Per the germline V gene, CDR1 is ENHRY and CDR2 is SYGVKD. V lost 6 bases to trimming and J lost 2 bases; unmatched junction nucleotides: 2. The CDR3 spans 14 residues. CDR3 sequence (DNA): TGTGCCATCAGAGCGGGAGGGCCCACAGATACGCAGTATTTT. Protein product: CAIRAGGPTDTQYF.